This T cell receptor (beta chain) was sequenced during a study of post-analysis software for immune sequencing data. Incorporated into the TCR beta cDNA libraries were unique molecular identifiers, which served to reduce PCR and sequencing biases. TCRdb passed the PCR reads through MiXCR, listing each CDR3 protein once. The sample includes approximately 260,000 distinct CDR3 sequences, approximately 34% of them seen just once. This clonotype was observed many times. Its antigen is unidentified. This CDR3 comprises 12 residues. Germline V CDR1 and CDR2: SQVTM, ANQGSEA. With 6 bases removed from V and 4 bases from J, the gap between germline ends came to 13 bases. General observations from the study: Five TRBV segments were significantly more frequent in patients than in controls. TRBV5-6, TRBV5-1 and TRBV20-1 were among these segments.

Sequencing input: blood. V is TRBV29-1 and J is TRBJ2-7, with D perhaps matching TRBD1 (6 bases). The sequence was collected from a girl under 18 with multiple sclerosis. CDR3 nucleotide sequence: TGCAGCGTCAAACAGGGTAGATACGAGCAGTACTTC. This gives the protein CSVKQGRYEQYF.